This is a list of T cell receptor beta chains from one sample in a study of T cells in Graves' hyperthyroidism and ophthalmopathy. TCRdb re-called the multiplex PCR reads through MiXCR, storing one row per CDR3 protein. This table holds about 720,000 distinct CDR3 sequences, around a sixth found once. Specimen: blood. The receptor source for this set is a woman aged 50 to 60 with Graves' hyperthyroidism that later progressed to Graves' ophthalmopathy. Each CDR3 is given with its conserved first and last residue. D genes are given only for firm matches. Size tells how often a clone was seen (once, few, many) or the class of an expanded clone, and some rows leave it out.

cdr3_aa cdr3_nt d_call j_call v_call clone_size
CAWSQADTQYF TGTGCCTGGAGTCAGGCGGATACGCAGTATTTT NA TRBJ2-3 TRBV30 few
CATLTGGAVSAFF TGTGCCACCTTGACAGGGGGCGCAGTAAGTGCTTTCTTT TRBD1 TRBJ1-1 TRBV12-3/TRBV12-4 many
CAISGSSDSQPQHF TGTGCCATCAGTGGATCGTCGGACAGTCAGCCCCAGCATTTT NA TRBJ1-5 TRBV10-3 few
CASSVMRGGLREQFF TGTGCCAGCAGCGTAATGAGGGGCGGCCTAAGAGAGCAGTTCTTC NA TRBJ2-1 TRBV9 few
CASSLGPGATEAFF TGTGCCAGCAGCTTAGGCCCGGGGGCCACTGAAGCTTTCTTT NA TRBJ1-1 TRBV13 many
CASSQNRGRNTIYF TGTGCCAGCAGCCAAAACAGGGGGCGAAACACCATATATTTT TRBD1 TRBJ1-3 TRBV7-2 NA
CASSRRQALGPNTEAFF TGTGCCAGCAGTCGAAGACAGGCGTTAGGGCCGAACACTGAAGCTTTCTTT NA TRBJ1-1 TRBV6-1 few
CASRIGVMEKLFF TGTGCCAGCAGAATTGGGGTGATGGAAAAACTGTTTTTT NA TRBJ1-4 TRBV2 many
CASSDKAGDYNEQFF TGTGCCAGCAGTGACAAGGCCGGGGACTACAATGAGCAGTTCTTC NA TRBJ2-1 TRBV6-4 NA
CASSIAGVTYNEQFF TGTGCCAGTAGTATAGCTGGGGTGACCTACAATGAGCAGTTCTTC NA TRBJ2-1 TRBV19 few
CASSGLVETQYF TGTGCCAGCTCTGGACTAGTCGAGACCCAGTACTTC TRBD2 TRBJ2-5 TRBV5-5 NA
CAWSMNPYEQYF TGTGCCTGGAGTATGAACCCATACGAGCAGTACTTC NA TRBJ2-7 TRBV30 few
CASSQDLTGLEQFF TGTGCCAGCAGCCAAGATTTGACAGGACTTGAGCAGTTCTTC NA TRBJ2-1 TRBV3-1 few
CAWSLDRTQETQYF TGTGCCTGGAGCTTGGACAGAACCCAAGAGACCCAGTACTTC NA TRBJ2-5 TRBV30 NA
CASSSTLTSGYEQYF TGTGCCAGCAGTTCCACCTTGACTAGCGGCTACGAGCAGTACTTC TRBD2 TRBJ2-7 TRBV7-9 few
CSARSTGGRTGELFF TGCAGTGCTAGATCGACAGGAGGTCGAACCGGGGAGCTGTTTTTT NA TRBJ2-2 TRBV20-1 many
CSAQGQVGELFF TGCAGTGCCCAGGGGCAGGTCGGGGAGCTGTTTTTT NA TRBJ2-2 TRBV20-1 NA
CASSPRQGSSTEAFF TGTGCCAGCAGCCCAAGGCAGGGGAGCTCCACTGAAGCTTTCTTT NA TRBJ1-1 TRBV3-1 many
CSARVDRANQPQHF TGCAGTGCTAGAGTGGACAGGGCCAATCAGCCCCAGCATTTT TRBD1 TRBJ1-5 TRBV20-1 many
CASSPRQAGGYTF TGTGCCAGCAGCCCCCGACAGGCGGGTGGCTACACCTTC NA TRBJ1-2 TRBV3-1 many
CASSTGQGGYGYTF TGTGCCAGCAGCACTGGACAGGGAGGCTATGGCTACACCTTC TRBD1 TRBJ1-2 TRBV14 few
CAISESTPGSYEQYF TGTGCCATCAGTGAGTCGACCCCAGGCTCCTACGAGCAGTACTTC NA TRBJ2-7 TRBV10-3 few
CAISELGGAQETQYF TGTGCCATCAGTGAGTTGGGGGGTGCACAAGAGACCCAGTACTTC NA TRBJ2-5 TRBV10-3 many
CASSSPRGAVYGYTF TGTGCCAGCAGCTCCCCCCGGGGCGCGGTCTATGGCTACACCTTC NA TRBJ1-2 TRBV11-2 NA
CASSASWDAREKLFF TGTGCCAGCAGCGCCAGCTGGGACGCGAGAGAAAAACTGTTTTTT NA TRBJ1-4 TRBV7-9 many
CASGGKAYNEQFF TGCGCCAGCGGGGGCAAGGCTTACAATGAGCAGTTCTTC NA TRBJ2-1 TRBV5-1 few
CASSPPDLSNQPQHF TGTGCCAGCTCACCACCCGACCTAAGCAATCAGCCCCAGCATTTT NA TRBJ1-5 TRBV18 many